The text below deals with one T cell receptor (beta chain). No antigen is known for it. These data originate in a study of Siglec-9 on CD8 T cells in melanoma. Notes on the study in general: In melanoma tumors, a Siglec-9-marked effector memory CD8+ subset reportedly appeared to accumulate.

Only in-frame clones appear in the TCRdb table, and some are missing; sequencing was by immunoSEQ multiplex PCR. This sample has around 29,000 clones; 80% occur once, and the top ten carry approximately 5.4%. This clonotype originated in a human donor in good health. Sample: Siglec-9- CD8+ T cells sorted from blood.

The CDR3 DNA sequence: TGTGCCAGCAGTGAGGGCAATGAGCAGTTCTTC. Its protein product is CASSEGNEQFF. This chain uses TRBV2 with TRBJ2-1; D ambiguous. The CDR3 is 11 residues long. V was clipped by 3 bases and J by 6 bases, with 3 bases between them. Germline-derived CDR1 and CDR2 are SNHLY and FYNNEI.